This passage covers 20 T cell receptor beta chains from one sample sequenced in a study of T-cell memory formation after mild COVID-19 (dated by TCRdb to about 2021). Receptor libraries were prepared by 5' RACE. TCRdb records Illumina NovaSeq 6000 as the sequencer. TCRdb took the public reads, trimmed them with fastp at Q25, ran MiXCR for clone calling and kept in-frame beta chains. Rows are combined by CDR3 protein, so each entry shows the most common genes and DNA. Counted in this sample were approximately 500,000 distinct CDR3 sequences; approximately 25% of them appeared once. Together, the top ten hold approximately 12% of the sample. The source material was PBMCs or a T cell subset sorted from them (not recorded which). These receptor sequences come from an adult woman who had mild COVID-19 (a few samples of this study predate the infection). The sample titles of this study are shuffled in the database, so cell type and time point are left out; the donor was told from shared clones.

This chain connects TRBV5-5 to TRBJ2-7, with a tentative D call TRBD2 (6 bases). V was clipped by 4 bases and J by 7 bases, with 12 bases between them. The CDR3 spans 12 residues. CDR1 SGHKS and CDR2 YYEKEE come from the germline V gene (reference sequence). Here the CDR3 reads CASSRDFMEQYF. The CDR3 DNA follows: TGTGCCAGCAGCCGGGACTTCATGGAGCAGTACTTC.

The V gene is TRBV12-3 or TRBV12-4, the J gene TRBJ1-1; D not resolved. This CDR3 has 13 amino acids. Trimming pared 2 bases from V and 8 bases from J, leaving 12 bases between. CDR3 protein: CASSLYQETEAFF. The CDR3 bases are TGTGCCAGCAGTTTATACCAAGAAACGGAAGCTTTCTTT.

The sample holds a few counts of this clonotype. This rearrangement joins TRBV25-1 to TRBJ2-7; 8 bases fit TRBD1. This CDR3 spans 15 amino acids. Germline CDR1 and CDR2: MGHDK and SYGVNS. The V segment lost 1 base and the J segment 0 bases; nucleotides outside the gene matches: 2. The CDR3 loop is CASSESGTGSYEQYF. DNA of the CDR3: TGTGCCAGCAGTGAATCCGGGACAGGCTCCTACGAGCAGTACTTC.

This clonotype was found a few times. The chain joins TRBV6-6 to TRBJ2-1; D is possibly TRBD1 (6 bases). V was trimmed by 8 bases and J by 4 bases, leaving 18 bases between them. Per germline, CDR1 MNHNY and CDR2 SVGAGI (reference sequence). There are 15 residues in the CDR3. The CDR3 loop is CASLKTGTKYNEQFF. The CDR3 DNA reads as TGTGCCAGCCTAAAAACCGGGACAAAATACAATGAGCAGTTCTTC.

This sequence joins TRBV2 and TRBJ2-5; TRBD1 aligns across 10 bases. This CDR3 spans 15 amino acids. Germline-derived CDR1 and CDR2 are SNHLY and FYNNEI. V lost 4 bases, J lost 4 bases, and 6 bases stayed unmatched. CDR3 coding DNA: TGTGCCAGCAGTGCCCGACAGGGGGCTGGAGAGACCCAGTACTTC. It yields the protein CASSARQGAGETQYF.

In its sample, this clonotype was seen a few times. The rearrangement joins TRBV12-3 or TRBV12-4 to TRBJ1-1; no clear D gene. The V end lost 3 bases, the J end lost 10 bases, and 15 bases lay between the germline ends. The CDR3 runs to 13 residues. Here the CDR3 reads CASSFSGRSSAFF. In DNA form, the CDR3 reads TGTGCCAGCAGTTTCTCCGGGAGGTCTTCAGCTTTCTTT.

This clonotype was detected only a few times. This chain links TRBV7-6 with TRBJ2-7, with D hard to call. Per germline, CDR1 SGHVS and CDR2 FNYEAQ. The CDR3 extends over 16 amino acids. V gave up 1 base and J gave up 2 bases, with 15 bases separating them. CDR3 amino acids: CASSLGPAEPAYEQYF. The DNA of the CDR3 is TGTGCCAGCAGCTTAGGTCCGGCAGAACCCGCCTACGAGCAGTACTTC.

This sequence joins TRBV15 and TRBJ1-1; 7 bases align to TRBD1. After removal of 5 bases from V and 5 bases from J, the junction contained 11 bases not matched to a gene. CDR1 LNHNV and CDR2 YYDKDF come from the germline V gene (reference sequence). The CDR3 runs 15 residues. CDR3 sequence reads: CATSPGPDRATEAFF. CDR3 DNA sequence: TGTGCCACCAGCCCAGGACCCGACAGGGCGACTGAAGCTTTCTTT.

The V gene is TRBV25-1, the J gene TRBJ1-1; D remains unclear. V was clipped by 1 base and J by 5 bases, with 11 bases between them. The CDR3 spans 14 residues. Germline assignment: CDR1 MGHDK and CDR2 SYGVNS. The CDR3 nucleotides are TGTGCCAGCAGTGAATTCGGAGGGATGACTGAAGCTTTCTTT. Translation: CASSEFGGMTEAFF.

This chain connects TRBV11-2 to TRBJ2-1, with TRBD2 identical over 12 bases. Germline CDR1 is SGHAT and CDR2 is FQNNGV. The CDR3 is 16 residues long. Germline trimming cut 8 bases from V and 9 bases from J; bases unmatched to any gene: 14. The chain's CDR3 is CASGILGLAGGIEQFF. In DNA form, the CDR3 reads TGTGCCAGCGGGATTCTGGGACTAGCGGGCGGAATTGAGCAGTTCTTC.

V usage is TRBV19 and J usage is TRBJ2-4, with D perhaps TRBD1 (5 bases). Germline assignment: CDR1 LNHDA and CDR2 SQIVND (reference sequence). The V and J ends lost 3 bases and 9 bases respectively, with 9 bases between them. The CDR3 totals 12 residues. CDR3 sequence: CASSILGAIQYF. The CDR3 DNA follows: TGTGCCAGTAGTATCCTAGGGGCCATTCAGTACTTC.

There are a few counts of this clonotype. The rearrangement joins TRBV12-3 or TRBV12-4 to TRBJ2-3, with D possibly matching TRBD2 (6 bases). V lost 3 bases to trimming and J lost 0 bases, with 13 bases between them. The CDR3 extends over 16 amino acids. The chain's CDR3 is CASSLTGDTSTDTQYF. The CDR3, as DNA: TGTGCCAGCAGTTTGACGGGGGATACTAGCACAGATACGCAGTATTTT.

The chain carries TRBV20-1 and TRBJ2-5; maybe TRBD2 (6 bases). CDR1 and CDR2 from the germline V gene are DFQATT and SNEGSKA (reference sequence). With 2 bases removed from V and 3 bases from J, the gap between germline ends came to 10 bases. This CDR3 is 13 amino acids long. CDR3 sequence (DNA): TGCAGTGCTAGAAGGGGCGGGGAAGAGACCCAGTACTTC. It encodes CSARRGGEETQYF.

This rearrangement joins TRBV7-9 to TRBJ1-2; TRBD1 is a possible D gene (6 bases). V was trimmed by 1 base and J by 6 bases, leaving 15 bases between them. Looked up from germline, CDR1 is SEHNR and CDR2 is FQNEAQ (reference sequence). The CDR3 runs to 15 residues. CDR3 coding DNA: TGTGCCAGCAGCTTAGTTATGCCAGGGGAAGATGGCTACACCTTC. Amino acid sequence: CASSLVMPGEDGYTF.

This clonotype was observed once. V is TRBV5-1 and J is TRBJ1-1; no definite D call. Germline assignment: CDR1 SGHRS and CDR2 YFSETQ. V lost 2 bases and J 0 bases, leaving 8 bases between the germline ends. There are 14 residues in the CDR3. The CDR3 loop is CASSFSGLNTEAFF. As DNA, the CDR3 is TGCGCCAGCAGCTTTTCGGGGTTGAACACTGAAGCTTTCTTT.

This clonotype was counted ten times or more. This CDR3 is CASSLEGTSDDTQYF. The CDR3 DNA sequence: TGTGCCAGCAGCTTAGAGGGGACTAGCGATGATACGCAGTATTTT. The genes are TRBV7-8 and TRBJ2-3, with TRBD2 matching 10 bases. Germline V gene data show CDR1 as SGHVS and CDR2 as FQNEAQ. The CDR3 has 15 residues. V dropped 1 base and J dropped 6; count of bases not matched to a gene: 4.

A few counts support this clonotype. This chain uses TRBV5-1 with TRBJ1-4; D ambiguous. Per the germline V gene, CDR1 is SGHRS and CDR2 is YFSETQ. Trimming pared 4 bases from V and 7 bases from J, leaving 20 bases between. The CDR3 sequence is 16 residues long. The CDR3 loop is CASSPLGAQLREKLFF. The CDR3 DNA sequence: TGCGCCAGCAGCCCACTGGGCGCACAATTGCGTGAAAAACTGTTTTTT.

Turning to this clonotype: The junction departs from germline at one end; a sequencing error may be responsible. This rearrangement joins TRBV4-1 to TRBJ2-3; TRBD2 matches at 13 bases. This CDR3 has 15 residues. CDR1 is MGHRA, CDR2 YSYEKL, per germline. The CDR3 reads CASSELAGGPKRGLF. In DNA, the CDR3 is TGCGCCAGCAGCGAACTAGCGGGAGGGCCCAAAAGGGGACTTTTT.

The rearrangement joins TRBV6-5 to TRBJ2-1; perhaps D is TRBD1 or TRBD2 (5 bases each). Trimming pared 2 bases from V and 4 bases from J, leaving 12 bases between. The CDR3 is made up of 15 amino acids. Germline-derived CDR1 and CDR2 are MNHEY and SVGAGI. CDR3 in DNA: TGTGCCAGCAGTTACGGGGCGGGTAGTTACAATGAGCAGTTCTTC. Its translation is CASSYGAGSYNEQFF.

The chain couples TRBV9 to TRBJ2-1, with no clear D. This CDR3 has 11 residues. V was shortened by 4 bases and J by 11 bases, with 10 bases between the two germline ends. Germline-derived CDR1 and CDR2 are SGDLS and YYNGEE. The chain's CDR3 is CASSISGQQFF. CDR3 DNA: TGTGCCAGCAGCATTTCAGGACAGCAGTTCTTC.